This is a list of T cell receptor beta chains from one sample in a study of T cells in Graves' hyperthyroidism and ophthalmopathy. TCRdb ran MiXCR on the multiplex PCR reads and lists one entry per CDR3 protein. Seen here are some 740,000 distinct CDR3 sequences, 14% observed once, and the top ten hold 9.5% to 13%. Sequencing input: blood. These TCRs come from a woman between 18 and 29 years old with Graves' hyperthyroidism. Both conserved end residues are part of each CDR3. The D gene is left open where the match is weak. Expanded clones are given a class, and other clones once, few, many or no size at all.

>TRBD1|TRBV19|TRBJ2-7|.
CASSIGWGGTGTSYEQYF
TGTGCCAGTAGTATAGGATGGGGTGGGACAGGCACCTCCTACGAGCAGTACTTC
>.|TRBV30|TRBJ2-7|many
CAWSGKPGNSYEQYF
TGTGCCTGGAGTGGAAAACCGGGAAACTCCTACGAGCAGTACTTC
>.|TRBV15|TRBJ2-6|many
CATSSSSSGANVLTF
TGTGCCACCAGCTCATCTTCGTCTGGGGCCAACGTCCTGACTTTC
>.|TRBV7-2|TRBJ2-1|many
CASSPQLLGANHEQFF
TGTGCCAGCAGCCCCCAGCTACTAGGGGCCAATCATGAGCAGTTCTTC
>.|TRBV13|TRBJ2-7|many
CASRPRGKTEQYF
TGTGCCAGCCGCCCGAGGGGCAAAACCGAGCAGTACTTC
>.|TRBV7-9|TRBJ1-2|.
CASSLHSSLFYGYTF
TGTGCCAGCAGCTTACACAGCTCCCTATTCTATGGCTACACCTTC
>TRBD2|TRBV3-1|TRBJ2-1|many
CASSKRGAGSPYNEQFF
TGTGCCAGCAGCAAAAGAGGAGCGGGGTCGCCTTACAATGAGCAGTTCTTC
>TRBD2|TRBV5-6|TRBJ2-7|many
CASSGGGVWLYEQYF
TGTGCCAGCAGCGGGGGGGGGGTGTGGCTGTATGAGCAGTACTTC
>TRBD2|TRBV18|TRBJ2-3|many
CASSPSGSYGDTQYF
TGTGCCAGCTCACCTAGCGGGAGCTATGGAGATACGCAGTATTTT
>.|TRBV12-3/TRBV12-4|TRBJ2-3|many
CASSPHRGNTDTQYF
TGTGCCAGCAGTCCCCACCGCGGGAATACAGATACGCAGTATTTT
>TRBD2|TRBV3-1|TRBJ2-5|many
CASSNRGLAGRETQYF
TGTGCCAGCAGCAACCGAGGACTAGCGGGCCGGGAGACCCAGTACTTC
>.|TRBV19|TRBJ2-7|.
CASQSGEGRSYEQYF
TGTGCCAGTCAGTCGGGAGAAGGGCGCTCCTACGAGCAGTACTTC
>.|TRBV20-1|TRBJ1-1|many
CSARDRAGGTEAFF
TGCAGTGCTAGAGATAGGGCTGGGGGCACTGAAGCTTTCTTT
>.|TRBV12-3/TRBV12-4|TRBJ2-1|many
CASRPGTSSYNEQFF
TGTGCCAGCAGGCCCGGGACGAGCTCCTACAATGAGCAGTTCTTC
>TRBD2|TRBV29-1|TRBJ2-5|many
CSARGLRGGKTQYF
TGCAGCGCCCGTGGACTGCGGGGAGGGAAGACCCAGTACTTC
>.|TRBV2|TRBJ2-7|few
CASLPGSNYEQYF
TGTGCCAGCCTTCCCGGGTCCAACTACGAGCAGTACTTC
>TRBD1|TRBV5-1|TRBJ1-3|.
CASSLEGAFGNTIYF
TGCGCCAGCAGCTTGGAGGGGGCATTTGGAAACACCATATATTTT
>TRBD2|TRBV4-3|TRBJ2-5|.
CASSQKGLAGGGVAEETQYF
TGCGCCAGCAGCCAAAAGGGACTAGCGGGGGGGGGCGTCGCCGAAGAGACCCAGTACTTC
>.|TRBV12-3/TRBV12-4|TRBJ2-1|few
CASSQKRGNEQFF
TGTGCCAGCAGTCAAAAACGTGGCAATGAGCAGTTCTTC
>TRBD1|TRBV2|TRBJ2-5|many
CASSAGTGVVQETQYF
TGTGCCAGCAGTGCCGGGACAGGAGTCGTCCAAGAGACCCAGTACTTC
>.|TRBV7-8|TRBJ1-1|many
CASSRSQGSTEAFF
TGTGCCAGCAGCCGGAGTCAGGGTTCCACTGAAGCTTTCTTT
>.|TRBV7-9|TRBJ1-2|once
CASGVETQGYGYTF
TGTGCCAGCGGGGTGGAAACCCAGGGGTATGGCTACACCTTC
>.|TRBV27|TRBJ2-7|many
CASSPIGLHEQYF
TGTGCCAGCAGTCCTATCGGGCTTCACGAGCAGTACTTC
>TRBD2|TRBV7-9|TRBJ2-1|.
CASSLAWGGEQFF
TGTGCCAGCAGCTTAGCGTGGGGGGGTGAGCAGTTCTTC
>TRBD1|TRBV7-9|TRBJ1-2|many
CASSPEAYRDRANYGYTF
TGTGCCAGCAGCCCGGAGGCCTACCGGGACAGGGCTAACTATGGCTACACCTTC
>.|TRBV29-1|TRBJ2-3|.
CSVGFFGDTQYF
TGCAGCGTGGGTTTTTTCGGGGATACGCAGTATTTT
>TRBD1|TRBV7-2|TRBJ1-4|.
CASSYDRGRNEKLFF
TGTGCCAGCAGCTATGACAGGGGGCGTAATGAAAAACTGTTTTTT